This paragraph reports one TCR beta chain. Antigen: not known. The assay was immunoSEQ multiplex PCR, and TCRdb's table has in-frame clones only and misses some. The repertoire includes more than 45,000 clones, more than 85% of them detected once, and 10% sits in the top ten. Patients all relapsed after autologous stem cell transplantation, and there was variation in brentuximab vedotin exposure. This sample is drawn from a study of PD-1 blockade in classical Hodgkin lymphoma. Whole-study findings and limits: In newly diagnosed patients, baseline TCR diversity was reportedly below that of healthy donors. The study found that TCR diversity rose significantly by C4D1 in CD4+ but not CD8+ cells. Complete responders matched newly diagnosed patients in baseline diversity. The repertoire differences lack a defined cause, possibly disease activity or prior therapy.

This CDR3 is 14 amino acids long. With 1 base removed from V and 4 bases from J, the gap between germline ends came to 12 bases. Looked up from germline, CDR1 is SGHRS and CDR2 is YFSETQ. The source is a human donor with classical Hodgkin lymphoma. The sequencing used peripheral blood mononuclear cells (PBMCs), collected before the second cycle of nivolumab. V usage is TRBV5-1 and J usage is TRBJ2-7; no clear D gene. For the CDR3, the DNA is TGCGCCAGCAGCTTGACCTATCTGACTTACGAGCAGTACTTC. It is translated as CASSLTYLTYEQYF.